This T cell receptor beta chain emerged from a study of shared clonotypes between healthy human individuals. Whole-study results and caveats: In having few donors, the study represented limited genetic and exposure-history diversity.

This table comes from immunoSEQ multiplex PCR, and its TCRdb copy is limited to in-frame clones, with some not included. Here the sample spans over 1.4 million clones, over 95% being singletons. With respect to this clone: The antigen remains undetermined.

J gave up 4 bases and V 5 bases, and 5 bases lay outside the gene matches. The germline V gene encodes CDR1 ENHRY and CDR2 SYGVKD. The CDR3 runs to 14 residues. The chain links TRBV10-3 to TRBJ2-7; TRBD1 matches at 10 bases. This sequence originates from a man between 25 and 39 years old in good health. The sequenced sample consisted of naive CD4+ T cells sorted from blood. The subset was: CD45RA+ positively selected. CDR3 sequence reads: CAISRDRGRYEQYF. Written as DNA, the CDR3 is TGTGCCATCAGTCGCGACAGGGGGCGTTACGAGCAGTACTTC.